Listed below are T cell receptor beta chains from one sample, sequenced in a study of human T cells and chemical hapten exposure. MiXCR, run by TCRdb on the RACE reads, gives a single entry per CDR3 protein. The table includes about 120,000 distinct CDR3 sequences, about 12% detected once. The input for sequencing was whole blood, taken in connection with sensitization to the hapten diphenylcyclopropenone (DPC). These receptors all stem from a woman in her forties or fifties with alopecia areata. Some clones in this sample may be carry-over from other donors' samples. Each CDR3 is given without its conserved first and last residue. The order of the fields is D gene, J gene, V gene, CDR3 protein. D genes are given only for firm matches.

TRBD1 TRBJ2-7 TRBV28 ASRPGQSYEQY
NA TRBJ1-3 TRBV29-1 SVQRGVSGNTIY
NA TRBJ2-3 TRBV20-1 SERGLVADTQY
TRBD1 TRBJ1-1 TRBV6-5 ASSYFDRGTEAF
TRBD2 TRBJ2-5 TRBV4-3 ASSQDIGRLAGQETQY
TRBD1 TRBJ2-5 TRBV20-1 SVDGRGMLAGQETQY
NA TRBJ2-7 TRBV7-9 ASSLVPAGPSYEQY
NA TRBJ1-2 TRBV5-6 ASSLVGHAVGNYGYT
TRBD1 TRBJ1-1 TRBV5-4 ASSLGQGIEAF
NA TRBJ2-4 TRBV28 ASSLETPKNIQY
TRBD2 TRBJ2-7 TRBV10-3 AIRALAGDAQY
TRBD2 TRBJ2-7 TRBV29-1 SVESPTSADEQY
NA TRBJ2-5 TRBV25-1 ASSESPQETQY
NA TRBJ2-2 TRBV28 ASSSPMDTGELF
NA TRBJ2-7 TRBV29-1 SVDIGSTNYEQY
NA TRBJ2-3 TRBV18 ASSPPGEPLGTDTQY
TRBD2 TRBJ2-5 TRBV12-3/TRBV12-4 ASSKGLAGVETQY
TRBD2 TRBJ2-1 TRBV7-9 ASSNALSGAYNEQF
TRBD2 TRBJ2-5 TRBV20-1 SARLGLSQA
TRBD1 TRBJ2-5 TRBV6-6 ASRANRGETQY
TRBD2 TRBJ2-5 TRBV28 ASSPGAGEETQY